The clone carrying this TCR beta chain was counted ten times or more. Its antigen is undetermined. This entry belongs to a study of T-cell reconstitution after alpha-beta-depleted transplantation in children. CDR3 size: 13 residues. Per germline, CDR1 SGHRS and CDR2 YFSETQ. V shed 1 base and J shed 2 bases, with 7 bases lying between them. Study-level findings and limits: One year post-transplant, T-cell counts and diversity were largely derived from T cells produced anew.

Construction of the TCRbeta library involved unique molecular identifiers. TCRdb reanalysed the PCR reads using MiXCR and keeps one entry per CDR3 protein. Of roughly 100,000 distinct CDR3 sequences listed, approximately 6% are singletons. This specimen consisted of PBMCs, mostly from graft donor cells, obtained 60 days after TCRalphabeta/CD19-depleted stem cell transplant. This clonotype was obtained from a female patient aged 2-10 years who had a stem cell transplant for Fanconi anemia, so the T cells may come from the graft donor. J is TRBJ2-7 and V is TRBV5-1, with D uncertain. The CDR3 is CASSLPGTYEQYF. The CDR3 DNA reads as TGCGCCAGCAGCTTGCCTGGCACCTACGAGCAGTACTTC.